These 14 T cell receptor beta chains originate from one sample sequenced in a study of response to subunit inactivated influenza vaccine. TCRdb independently ran MiXCR on the RT-PCR reads; one entry per CDR3 protein. The table shows about 540,000 distinct CDR3 sequences, with approximately 24% occurring only once. These same data were also listed under a study on T cells expressing NK-cell markers. From that second work: The authors generated TCR beta cDNA through 5'RACE template switching with UMIs.

The source material was CD4+ T cells sorted from PBMCs, sampled 11 to 12 days after vaccination. The receptor source for this set is a man aged 45-65 years who received an inactivated influenza vaccine.

The chain has TRBV20-1 and TRBJ2-7; either TRBD1 or TRBD2 may supply D (5 bases each). V was shortened by 3 bases and J by 0 bases, with 9 bases between the two germline ends. The CDR3 contains 13 residues. In germline, CDR1 is DFQATT, CDR2 SNEGSKA (reference sequence). CDR3 in DNA: TGCAGTGCTAGGGGGGTGAGCTCCTACGAGCAGTACTTC. This translates into CSARGVSSYEQYF.

The chain couples TRBV30 to TRBJ2-2; 7 positions agree with TRBD1. J gave up 6 bases and V 0 bases, and 1 base lay outside the gene matches. This CDR3 contains 13 residues. Germline values: CDR1 GTSNPN, CDR2 SVGIG (reference sequence). Written as DNA, the CDR3 is TGTGCCTGGAGTGTACAGGGGCCCGGGGAGCTGTTTTTT. It specifies CAWSVQGPGELFF.

This rearrangement joins TRBV24-1 to TRBJ2-7; perhaps D is TRBD1 or TRBD2 (5 bases each). Germline V gene data show CDR1 as KGHDR and CDR2 as SFDVKD. The length of the CDR3 is 12 residues. V lost 5 bases to trimming and J lost 6 bases, with 10 bases between them. For the CDR3, the DNA is TGTGCCACCAGTGTGGCAGGGAGCGAGCAGTACTTC. Residues: CATSVAGSEQYF.

The chain recombines TRBV27 with TRBJ1-2; D is uncertain. Germline-derived CDR1 and CDR2 are MNHEY and SMNVEV (reference sequence). The CDR3 has 14 residues. The ends were cut back, 3 bases at V and 2 bases at J, with 10 bases in the middle. Written as DNA, the CDR3 is TGTGCCAGCAGTTTGAAGGGAGGGAACTATGGCTACACCTTC. The encoded protein is CASSLKGGNYGYTF.

This clonotype was counted at least ten times. This chain connects TRBV20-1 to TRBJ1-4, with D unclear. This CDR3 comprises 14 residues. Germline V gene lookup returns CDR1 DFQATT and CDR2 SNEGSKA (reference sequence). The V end lost 3 bases, the J end lost 4 bases, and 12 bases lay between the germline ends. CDR3 nucleotide sequence: TGCAGTGCTAGTACCCCTCCGATTAATGAAAAACTGTTTTTT. This encodes CSASTPPINEKLFF.

This clonotype was picked up many times. The V and J genes are TRBV5-1 and TRBJ1-4; TRBD1 might be the D (6 bases). Per germline, CDR1 SGHRS and CDR2 YFSETQ. The ends were cut back, 3 bases at V and 0 bases at J, with 12 bases in the middle. The CDR3 covers 16 residues. CDR3: CASSSQGRTTNEKLFF. The CDR3 DNA reads as TGCGCCAGCAGCTCTCAGGGGCGTACAACTAATGAAAAACTGTTTTTT. Full variable domain (rest looked up from reference TRBV5-1 and TRBJ1-4): KAGVTQTPRYLIKTRGQQVTLSCSPISGHRSVSWYQQTPGQGLQFLFEYFSETQRNKGNFPGRFSGRQFSNSRSEMNVSTLELGDSALYLCASSSQGRTTNEKLFFGSGTQLSVL.

The J gene is TRBJ2-6, the V gene TRBV6-2 or TRBV6-3; a weak D match, TRBD1 (5 bases). The CDR3 extends over 18 amino acids. Germline V gene data show CDR1 as MNHEY and CDR2 as SVGEGT. V was cut by 5 bases and J by 3 bases, with 20 bases left in between. The CDR3 region has the DNA TGTGCCAGCAGTAAAACAGGTCTTGGATTCCGTGGGGCCAACGTCCTGACTTTC. It translates to CASSKTGLGFRGANVLTF.

The chain joins TRBV5-1 to TRBJ2-5; D remains unclear. V lost 4 bases to trimming and J lost 3 bases, with 13 bases between them. Germline V gives CDR1 SGHRS, CDR2 YFSETQ. This CDR3 is 14 amino acids long. The CDR3 region has the DNA TGCGCCAGCAGCGTCCAGACCGCGGAAGAGACCCAGTACTTC. The encoded protein is CASSVQTAEETQYF.

This clonotype was picked up a small number of times. The V gene is TRBV7-9, the J gene TRBJ2-2; D gene uncertain. V lost 5 bases and J 1 base, leaving 8 bases between the germline ends. Germline assignment: CDR1 SEHNR and CDR2 FQNEAQ (reference sequence). The CDR3 length is 14 residues. The CDR3, as DNA: TGTGCCAGCAGCCCCCGGCGGAACACCGGGGAGCTGTTTTTT. It codes for CASSPRRNTGELFF.

The chain joins TRBV24-1 to TRBJ2-3; 10 bases fit TRBD2. CDR3 length: 17 residues. The germline V gene has CDR1 KGHDR and CDR2 SFDVKD. V lost 1 base, J lost 0 bases, and 3 bases stayed unmatched. The CDR3 reads CATSDFGAGGSTDTQYF. For the CDR3, the DNA is TGTGCCACCAGTGATTTTGGAGCGGGAGGGAGCACAGATACGCAGTATTTT.

This clonotype was observed once. At one end the junction does not follow the germline gene, possibly because of a read error. The chain links TRBV2 to TRBJ1-4; 9 positions match TRBD1. The length of the CDR3 is 17 residues. Germline values: CDR1 SNHLY, CDR2 FYNNEI. The CDR3 sequence is CTSSGQGRMGTNEKLFF. CDR3 nucleotides: TGTACCAGCAGCGGACAGGGGCGAATGGGAACTAATGAAAAACTGTTTTTT. Variable domain in full (rest from reference TRBV2 and TRBJ1-4): EPEVTQTPSHQVTQMGQEVILRCVPISNHLYFYWYRQILGQKVEFLVSFYNNEISEKSEIFDDQFSVERPDGSNFTLKIRSTKLEDSAMYFCTSSGQGRMGTNEKLFFGSGTQLSVL.

V and J are TRBV20-1 and TRBJ2-5; D may correspond to TRBD1 or TRBD2 (6 bases each). Trimming took off 3 bases at V and 1 base at J, with 12 bases between the two ends. The germline CDR1 and CDR2 sequences are DFQATT and SNEGSKA (reference sequence). This CDR3 spans 14 amino acids. CDR3 coding DNA: TGCAGTGCTAGTGTACGGGGGCTCCAAGAGACCCAGTACTTC. Protein: CSASVRGLQETQYF.

The chain couples TRBV20-1 to TRBJ2-7, with D tentatively TRBD1 or TRBD2 (5 bases each). V lost 6 bases, J lost 0 bases, and 12 bases lay in between. Germline V gene data show CDR1 as DFQATT and CDR2 as SNEGSKA (reference sequence). The CDR3 is 13 residues long. CDR3 region: CSAGARASYEQYF. The CDR3 DNA reads TGCAGTGCCGGGGCGAGGGCCTCCTACGAGCAGTACTTC.

The chain uses TRBV24-1 and TRBJ2-7; 8 bases agree with TRBD2. The CDR3 length is 13 residues. Germline-derived CDR1 and CDR2 are KGHDR and SFDVKD. V shed 12 bases, J shed 6 bases, and the junction held 12 bases outside the gene matches. CDR3 residues: CAAPHGREVEQYF. The CDR3 DNA follows: TGTGCCGCACCCCACGGGCGGGAGGTCGAGCAGTACTTC.